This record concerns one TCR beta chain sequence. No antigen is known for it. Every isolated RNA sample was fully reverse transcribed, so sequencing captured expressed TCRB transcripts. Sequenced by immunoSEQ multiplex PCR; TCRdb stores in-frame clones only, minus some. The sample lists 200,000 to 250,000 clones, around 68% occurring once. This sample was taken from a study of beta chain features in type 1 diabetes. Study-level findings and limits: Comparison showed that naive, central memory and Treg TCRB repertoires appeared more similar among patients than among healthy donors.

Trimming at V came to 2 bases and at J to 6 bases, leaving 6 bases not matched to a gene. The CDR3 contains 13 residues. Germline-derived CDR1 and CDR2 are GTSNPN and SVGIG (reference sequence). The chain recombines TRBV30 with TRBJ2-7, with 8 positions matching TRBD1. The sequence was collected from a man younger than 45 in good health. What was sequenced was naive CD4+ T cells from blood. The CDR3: CAWSPGQVGEQYF. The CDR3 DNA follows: TGTGCCTGGAGTCCGGGACAGGTAGGCGAGCAGTACTTC.